This TCR beta chain appears in the sequencing data of a study of T cell repertoires in cytomegalovirus infection. Whole-study context: Evidence of both CMV infection and a matching HLA type came from public TCR beta signatures. Study-level points and caveats: Accumulated public TCR beta family frequency recognized individuals carrying CMV together with the relevant HLA. The ex vivo response showed dominance by HLA-C-restricted CMV-specific TCR beta clonotypes.

This clonotype occurred a few times. The target antigen is unknown. Trimming took 3 bases from V and 1 from J, leaving 14 bases between them. This CDR3 contains 16 residues. Germline lookup yields CDR1 SGHTA and CDR2 FQGNSA. TCRdb reprocessed the reads with MiXCR, giving one entry per CDR3 protein. The sample yields about 700,000 distinct CDR3 sequences, around 30% seen once. This chain links TRBV7-2 with TRBJ2-3; possibly TRBD2 for D (5 bases). Sequencing used cultured PBMCs, obtained from culture after CMV antigen stimulation. The sequence was collected from a human donor in good health (CMV status not recorded). Some clones in this sample may be carry-over from other donors' samples. The DNA for the CDR3 is TGTGCCAGCAGCTTGAATTCCGGGGTGCGCACAGATACGCAGTATTTT. Translation: CASSLNSGVRTDTQYF.